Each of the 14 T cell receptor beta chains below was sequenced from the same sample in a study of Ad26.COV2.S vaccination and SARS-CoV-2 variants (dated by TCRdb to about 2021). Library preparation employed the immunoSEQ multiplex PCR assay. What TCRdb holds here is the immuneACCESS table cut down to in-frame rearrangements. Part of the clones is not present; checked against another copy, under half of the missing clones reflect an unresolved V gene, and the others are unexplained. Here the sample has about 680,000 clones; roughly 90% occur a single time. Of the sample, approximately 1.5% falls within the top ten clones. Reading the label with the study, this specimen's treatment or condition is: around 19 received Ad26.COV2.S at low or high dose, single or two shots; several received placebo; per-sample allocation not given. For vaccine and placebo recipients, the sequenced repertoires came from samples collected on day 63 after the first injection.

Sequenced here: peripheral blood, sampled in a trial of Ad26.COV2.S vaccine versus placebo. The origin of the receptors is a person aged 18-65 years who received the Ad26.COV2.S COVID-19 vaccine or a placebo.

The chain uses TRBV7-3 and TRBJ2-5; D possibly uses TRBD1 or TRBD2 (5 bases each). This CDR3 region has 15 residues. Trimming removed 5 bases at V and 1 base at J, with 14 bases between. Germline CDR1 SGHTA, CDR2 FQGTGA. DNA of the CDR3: TGTGCCAGCAGCCCAGACGGGGCCCGCCAAGAGACCCAGTACTTC. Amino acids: CASSPDGARQETQYF.

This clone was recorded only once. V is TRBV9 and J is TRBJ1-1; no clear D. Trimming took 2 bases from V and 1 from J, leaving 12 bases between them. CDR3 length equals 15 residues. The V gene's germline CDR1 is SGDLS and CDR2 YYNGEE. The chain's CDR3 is CASSVGPEENTEAFF. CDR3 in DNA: TGTGCCAGCAGCGTGGGCCCGGAGGAGAACACTGAAGCTTTCTTT.

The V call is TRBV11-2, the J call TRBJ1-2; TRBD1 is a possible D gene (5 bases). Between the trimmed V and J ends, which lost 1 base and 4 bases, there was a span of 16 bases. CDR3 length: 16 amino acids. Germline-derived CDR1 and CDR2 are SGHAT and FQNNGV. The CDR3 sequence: CASSLARRGTLYGYTF. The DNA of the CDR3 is TGTGCCAGCAGCTTAGCGAGGCGGGGCACCCTCTATGGCTACACCTTC.

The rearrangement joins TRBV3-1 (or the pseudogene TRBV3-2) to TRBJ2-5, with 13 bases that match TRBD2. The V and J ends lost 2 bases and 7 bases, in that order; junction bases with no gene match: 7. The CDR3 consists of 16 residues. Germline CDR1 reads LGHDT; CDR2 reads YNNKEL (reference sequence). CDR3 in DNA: TGTGCCAGCAGCCAACCCGGACTAGCGGGAGCGGGGACCCAGTACTTC. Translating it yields CASSQPGLAGAGTQYF.

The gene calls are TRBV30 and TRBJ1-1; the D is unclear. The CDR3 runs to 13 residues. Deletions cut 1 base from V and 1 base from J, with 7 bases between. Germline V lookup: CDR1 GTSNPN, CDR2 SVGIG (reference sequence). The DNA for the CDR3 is TGTGCCTGGAGTGCACGGCCGAACACTGAAGCTTTCTTT. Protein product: CAWSARPNTEAFF. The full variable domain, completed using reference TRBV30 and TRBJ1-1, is SQTIHQWPATLVQPVGSPLSLECTVEGTSNPNLYWYRQAAGRGLQLLFYSVGIGQISSEVPQNLSASRPQDRQFILSSKKLLLSDSGFYLCAWSARPNTEAFFGQGTRLTVV.

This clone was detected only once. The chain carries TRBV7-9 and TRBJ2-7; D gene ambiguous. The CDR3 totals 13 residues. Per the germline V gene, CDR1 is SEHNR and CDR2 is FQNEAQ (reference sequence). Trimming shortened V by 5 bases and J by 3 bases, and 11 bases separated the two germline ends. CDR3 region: CASSLEVIYEQYF. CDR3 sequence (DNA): TGTGCCAGCAGCCTCGAGGTAATCTACGAGCAGTACTTC.

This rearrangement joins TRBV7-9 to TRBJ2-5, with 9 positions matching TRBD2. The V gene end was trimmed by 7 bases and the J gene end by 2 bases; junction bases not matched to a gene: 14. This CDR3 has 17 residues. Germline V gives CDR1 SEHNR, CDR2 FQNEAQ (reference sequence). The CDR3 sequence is CASTRGSGGASQETQYF. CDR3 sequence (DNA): TGTGCCAGCACTAGGGGTAGCGGGGGTGCCTCGCAAGAGACCCAGTACTTC.

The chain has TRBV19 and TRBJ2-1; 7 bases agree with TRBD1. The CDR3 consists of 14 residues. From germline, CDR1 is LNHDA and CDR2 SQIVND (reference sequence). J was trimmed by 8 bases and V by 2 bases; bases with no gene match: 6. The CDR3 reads CASSIMGQFYEQFF. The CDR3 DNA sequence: TGTGCCAGTAGTATAATGGGACAGTTCTATGAGCAGTTCTTC.

The CDR3: CAISEPYFGQAGTGELFF. For the CDR3, the DNA is TGTGCCATCAGTGAGCCATATTTTGGACAGGCGGGCACCGGGGAGCTGTTTTTT. This chain joins TRBV10-3 and TRBJ2-2; 7 bases agree with TRBD1. With 2 bases clipped from V and 4 bases from J, the junction kept 13 bases outside the gene matches. CDR1 is ENHRY and CDR2 is SYGVKD in the germline V gene. The CDR3 consists of 18 residues.

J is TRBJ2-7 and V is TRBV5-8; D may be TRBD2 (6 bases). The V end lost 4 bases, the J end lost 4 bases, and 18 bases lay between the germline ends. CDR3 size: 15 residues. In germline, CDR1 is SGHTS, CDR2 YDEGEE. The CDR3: CASSPLGVSGYEQYF. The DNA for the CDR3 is TGTGCCAGCAGCCCGCTTGGGGTTAGCGGTTACGAGCAGTACTTC.

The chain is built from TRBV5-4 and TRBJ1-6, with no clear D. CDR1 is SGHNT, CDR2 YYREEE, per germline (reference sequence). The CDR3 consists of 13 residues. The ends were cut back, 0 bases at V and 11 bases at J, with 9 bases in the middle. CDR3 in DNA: TGTGCCAGCAGCTTGGTACCCCAAGCACCCCTCCACTTT. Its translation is CASSLVPQAPLHF.

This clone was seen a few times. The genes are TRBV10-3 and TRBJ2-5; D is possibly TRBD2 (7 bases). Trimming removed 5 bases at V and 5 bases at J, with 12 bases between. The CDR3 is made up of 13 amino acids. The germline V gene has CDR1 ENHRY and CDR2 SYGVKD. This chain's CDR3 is CAISTGGAETQYF. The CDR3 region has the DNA TGTGCCATCAGTACGGGGGGCGCGGAGACCCAGTACTTC.

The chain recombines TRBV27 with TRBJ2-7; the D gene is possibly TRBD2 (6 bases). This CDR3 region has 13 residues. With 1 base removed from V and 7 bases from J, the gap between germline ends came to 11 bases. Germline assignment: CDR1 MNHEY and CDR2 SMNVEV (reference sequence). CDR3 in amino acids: CASSLWGDGEQYF. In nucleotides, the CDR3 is TGTGCCAGCAGTTTATGGGGGGATGGGGAGCAGTACTTC.

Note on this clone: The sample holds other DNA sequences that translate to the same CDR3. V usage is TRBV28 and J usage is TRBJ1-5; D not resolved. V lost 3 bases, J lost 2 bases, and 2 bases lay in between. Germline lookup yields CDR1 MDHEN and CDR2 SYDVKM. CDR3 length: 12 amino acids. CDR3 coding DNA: TGTGCCAGCAGTTTGGGCAATCAGCCCCAGCATTTT. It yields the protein CASSLGNQPQHF.